The next 2 T cell receptor beta chains were all read from a single sample in a study of monozygotic twins with inflammatory bowel disease (dated by TCRdb to between 2018 and 2020). Receptor libraries were prepared by 5' RACE. Sequencing was carried out with an Illumina HiSeq 2500. TCRdb reprocessed the reads and provides one entry for every CDR3 protein sequence; no DNA is given. The sample has some 170,000 distinct CDR3 sequences on record. The top ten constitute roughly 7% of the sample. Sequencing was carried out using blood. The receptors derive from a human donor with ulcerative colitis or Crohn's disease, or a healthy co-twin of an affected twin (not recorded which).

The rearrangement uses TRBV4-1 and TRBJ2-7; without DNA, the TCRdb call of TRBD1 cannot be checked. CDR3 length: 16 residues. Germline V lookup: CDR1 MGHRA, CDR2 YSYEKL. The CDR3 loop is CASSHLSRESSYEQYF.

This rearrangement joins TRBV7-9 to TRBJ2-7; without DNA, the TCRdb call of TRBD1 cannot be checked. CDR1 SEHNR and CDR2 FQNEAQ come from the germline V gene (reference sequence). The length of the CDR3 is 12 residues. This chain's CDR3 is CASSQTGYEQDF.